This T cell receptor beta chain came from a study of blood T cell repertoires in COVID-19. About the study: Samples taken during acute and convalescent COVID-19 were collected in the United States, Italy and Spain. Sources were T cells, B-cell-depleted T cells, or PBMCs; the material itself was cDNA or gDNA.

Source study methods: Cell counts per sample came from amplifying reference gene primers. Using immunoSEQ multiplex PCR, the repertoire was profiled, and TCRdb retains in-frame clones only, with some absent. V and J calls and clone size are those listed in that table; D and trimming were worked out from the DNA. In the table there are about 200,000 clones, just under 85% of which are singletons. One Seattle source followed patients from active infection through their disease course. Germline assignment: CDR1 MGHDK and CDR2 SYGVNS. V was pared by 3 bases and J by 7 bases, with 15 bases between. This CDR3 is built from 14 residues.

The sequence derives from a man aged 60-69 years with COVID-19, enrolled during active disease. The source material was peripheral blood. The chain carries TRBV25-1 and TRBJ1-2; TRBD1 might be the D (6 bases). The CDR3 loop reads CASSEAGGAIGYTF. CDR3 nucleotide sequence: TGTGCCAGCAGTGAGGCGGGGGGCGCGATTGGCTACACCTTC.